This T cell receptor (beta chain) stems from a study of blood T cell repertoires in COVID-19. Overall study context: COVID-19 samples collected from the United States, Italy and Spain covered acute and convalescent phases. PBMCs, B-cell-depleted T cells, or T cells were the source of the cDNA or gDNA that made up the material.

Libraries were prepared by immunoSEQ multiplex PCR; TCRdb keeps only in-frame clonotypes and omits some of them. The sample includes a few hundred thousand clones, about nine tenths of them seen just once. J was trimmed by 4 bases and V by 1 base; bases with no gene match: 8. From germline, CDR1 is LGHDT and CDR2 YNNKEL (reference sequence). CDR3 length: 16 amino acids. Participants were placed into cohorts based on the clinical history they reported. Each exposed participant met a COVID-19 case in the 2 weeks preceding study entry. Sequences were obtained from PBMCs or T cells enriched from blood (not recorded which). The TCR was taken from a woman between 45 and 60 years old who had been exposed to COVID-19. V and J are TRBV3-1 (or the pseudogene TRBV3-2) and TRBJ1-1; 8 bases map to TRBD1. CDR3 loop: CASSQAQGARGTEAFF. CDR3 bases: TGTGCCAGCAGCCAAGCGCAGGGGGCGAGGGGCACTGAAGCTTTCTTT.